Listed below are T cell receptor beta chains from one sample, sequenced in a study of blood T cell repertoires in COVID-19. Profiled with immunoSEQ multiplex PCR; TCRdb holds only in-frame clones, not every one. The table has 250,000 or so clones, roughly 89% seen once; the top ten hold around 2.3%. The sequenced material came from peripheral blood. These receptors all come from a woman aged 60-75 years with COVID-19, enrolled during active disease. The CDR3 runs from the conserved cysteine through the conserved F or W. D genes are given only for firm matches. Clone size is not always given. Where it is, it says once, few, many or a class for expanded clones.

V	D	J	size	DNA	CDR3
TRBV7-2	.	TRBJ1-6	once	TGTGCCAGCAGTCAACAGGTGTATAATTCACCCCTCCACTTT	CASSQQVYNSPLHF
TRBV11-2	.	TRBJ1-2	few	TGTGCCAGCAGCTCAGGGCCCGGAGTCGGCTACACCTTC	CASSSGPGVGYTF
TRBV7-9	TRBD2	TRBJ2-1	.	TGTGCCAGCAGCCTAGGGGAGAGCGGGGCGAATGAGCAGTTCTTC	CASSLGESGANEQFF
TRBV7-6	.	TRBJ1-2	.	TGTGCCAGCAGCTTAGCGGGTCCGGGAGGTAACTATGGCTACACCTTC	CASSLAGPGGNYGYTF
TRBV3-1/TRBV3-2	.	TRBJ1-1	.	TGTGCCAGCAGCCAAGATCTGAACACAGGGATCAACACTGAAGCTTTCTTT	CASSQDLNTGINTEAFF
TRBV4-2	.	TRBJ1-5	.	TGTGCCAGCAGCCAAGGTCGGAATCAGCCCCAGCATTTT	CASSQGRNQPQHF
TRBV4-2	TRBD2	TRBJ2-2	.	TGTGCCAGCAGCTCGACTAGCGGGGGGGCGACCGGGGAGCTGTTTTTT	CASSSTSGGATGELFF
TRBV5-4	.	TRBJ1-2	.	TGTGCCAGCAGCCCGGGGCAAGGCTCACAGGGTGACTATGGCTACACCTTC	CASSPGQGSQGDYGYTF
TRBV11-1	TRBD1	TRBJ2-7	.	TGTGCCAGCAGCTTAGGACAGGGGGCCTTTGCCGAGCAGTACTTC	CASSLGQGAFAEQYF
TRBV5-1	TRBD1	TRBJ1-1	few	TGCGCCAGCAGCTTGGCAGGGGGGAACACTGAAGCTTTCTTT	CASSLAGGNTEAFF
TRBV7-9	TRBD2	TRBJ2-7	few	TGTGCCAGCAGCTCTAGCGGGGGGTTCTCCTACGAGCAGTACTTC	CASSSSGGFSYEQYF
TRBV6-4	.	TRBJ2-3	.	TGTGCCAGCAGTGAGCAGGGAAGGGGCACAGATACGCAGTATTTT	CASSEQGRGTDTQYF
TRBV5-5	TRBD1	TRBJ1-2	.	TGTGCCAGCAGCCCGGGACAGGGAATCTATGGCTACACCTTC	CASSPGQGIYGYTF
TRBV6-5	TRBD1	TRBJ1-2	.	TGTGCCAGCAGCATAGGGGACAGGGCATATGGCTACACCTTC	CASSIGDRAYGYTF
TRBV6-2/TRBV6-3	.	TRBJ2-1	.	TGTGCCAGCAGTTACCACGTTAGCTACAATGAGCAGTTCTTC	CASSYHVSYNEQFF
TRBV7-8	.	TRBJ2-6	.	TGTGCCAGCAGCTTAGGAACAGGGGCCAACGTCCTGACTTTC	CASSLGTGANVLTF
TRBV7-7	TRBD1	TRBJ2-5	.	TGTGCCAGCAGCTTGGGGGACAGGGGGCAAACGACCCAGTACTTC	CASSLGDRGQTTQYF
TRBV27	.	TRBJ2-2	.	TGTGCCAGCAGTTTCCTCGTCGGGGAGCTGTTTTTT	CASSFLVGELFF
TRBV3-1/TRBV3-2	.	TRBJ1-3	.	TGTGCCAGCAGCATGACAGCGATCTCTGGAAACACCATATATTTT	CASSMTAISGNTIYF
TRBV5-5	TRBD1	TRBJ2-3	few	TGTGCCAGCAGCTCGAACGCCCGGACAGGAAACGGACTAGATACGCAGTATTTT	CASSSNARTGNGLDTQYF
TRBV30	.	TRBJ1-1	.	TGTGCCTGGAGACAGTTGAACACTGAAGCTTTCTTT	CAWRQLNTEAFF
TRBV11-3	.	TRBJ2-7	.	TGTGCCAGCAGCTTAGGCGGGACAGCCGAGCAGTACTTC	CASSLGGTAEQYF
TRBV5-4	.	TRBJ1-1	.	TGTGCCAGCAGCACCCCGACAGGGAACACTGAAGCTTTCTTT	CASSTPTGNTEAFF
TRBV9	TRBD1	TRBJ2-3	.	TGTGCCAGCAGCGAGACGGACAGGGTGGAAGATACGCAGTATTTT	CASSETDRVEDTQYF
TRBV12-3/TRBV12-4	TRBD1	TRBJ1-1	.	TGTGCCAGCCGACAGGGTTTTGAAGCTTTCTTT	CASRQGFEAFF
TRBV18	TRBD1	TRBJ1-1	few	TGTGCCAGCTCACCACGGACAGGGGGAGAGGCCACTGAAGCTTTCTTT	CASSPRTGGEATEAFF
TRBV6-2/TRBV6-3	.	TRBJ2-2	.	TGTGCCAGCAGTTATACTGTGGGGGAGCTGTTTTTT	CASSYTVGELFF
TRBV5-1	TRBD2	TRBJ2-7	.	TGCGCCAGCAGCTTAGCGGGGGGGCGCCACGAGCAGTACTTC	CASSLAGGRHEQYF
TRBV2	TRBD2	TRBJ2-2	.	TGTGCCAGCAAAGGGGTAGCGGGGGACACCGGGGAGCTGTTTTTT	CASKGVAGDTGELFF
TRBV19	TRBD2	TRBJ2-3	.	TGTGCCAGTAGTATAGATCGCGGGAGGGCCAGCACAGATACGCAGTATTTT	CASSIDRGRASTDTQYF
TRBV6-2/TRBV6-3	TRBD1	TRBJ1-1	.	TGTGCCAGCAGTTACTCGGGGACAGGGAGGACTGAAGCTTTCTTT	CASSYSGTGRTEAFF
TRBV6-1	.	TRBJ1-5	.	TGTGCCAGCAGTGAAAGGCGGATTGGGCCCCAGCATTTT	CASSERRIGPQHF
TRBV7-9	.	TRBJ1-2	.	TGTGCCAGCAGCGGAGAGTCCAATAACTATGGCTACACCTTC	CASSGESNNYGYTF
TRBV5-5	TRBD1	TRBJ1-6	few	TGTGCCAGCAGCTTGGACAGGGGCCCTGATTCACCCCTCCACTTT	CASSLDRGPDSPLHF